These 11 T cell receptor beta chains came from one sample sequenced in a study of blood T cell repertoires in COVID-19. Sequencing used immunoSEQ multiplex PCR; TCRdb keeps in-frame clones, though not all of them. The data contain 90,000 to 150,000 clones, over 60% of them singletons. Material: peripheral blood. These receptors all come from a woman over 75 with acute or convalescent COVID-19.

This chain connects TRBV7-6 to TRBJ2-7; a possible D gene is TRBD2 (5 bases). Germline V gene data show CDR1 as SGHVS and CDR2 as FNYEAQ. The ends were cut back, 6 bases at V and 3 bases at J, with 18 bases in the middle. The CDR3 extends over 15 amino acids. The CDR3, as DNA: TGTGCCAGCAGTTCTACGGCCGGGGTTCGCTACGAGCAGTACTTC. It yields the protein CASSSTAGVRYEQYF. The full variable domain, completed using reference TRBV7-6 and TRBJ2-7, is GAGVSQSPRYKVTKRGQDVALRCDPISGHVSLYWYRQALGQGPEFLTYFNYEAQQDKSGLPNDRFSAERPEGSISTLTIQRTEQRDSAMYRCASSSTAGVRYEQYFGPGTRLTVT.

The V gene is TRBV28, the J gene TRBJ1-1; maybe TRBD1 (5 bases). V was cut by 3 bases and J by 1 base, with 9 bases left in between. CDR1 is MDHEN, CDR2 SYDVKM, per germline. The CDR3 has 14 amino acids. Written as DNA, the CDR3 is TGTGCCAGCAGTTTGGAACAGGAGAACACTGAAGCTTTCTTT. Its translation is CASSLEQENTEAFF.

The chain has TRBV6-5 and TRBJ2-3, with 7 bases aligning to TRBD1. J gave up 1 base and V 6 bases, and 7 bases lay outside the gene matches. CDR3 length: 15 amino acids. Germline lookup yields CDR1 MNHEY and CDR2 SVGAGI. CDR3 in amino acids: CASRNSGGGTDTQYF. CDR3 sequence (DNA): TGTGCCAGCAGGAACTCAGGGGGAGGCACAGATACGCAGTATTTT.

The V and J genes are TRBV5-5 and TRBJ1-4; D is uncertain. CDR3 size: 14 residues. Trimming stripped 1 base from V and 12 bases from J, with 16 bases between. Germline V CDR1 and CDR2: SGHKS, YYEKEE (reference sequence). CDR3 protein: CASSLRSGKEELFF. In DNA, the CDR3 is TGTGCCAGCAGCTTGAGGAGTGGAAAGGAGGAACTGTTTTTT.

The chain carries TRBV10-1 and TRBJ1-3; D gene unclear. The CDR3 runs 13 residues. Trimming left V 7 bases short and J 4 bases short, with 11 bases between. Germline assignment: CDR1 WNHNN and CDR2 SYGVQD (reference sequence). The CDR3, as DNA: TGCGCCAGCAAAGGGATAGCGGGAAACACCATATATTTT. Its translation: CASKGIAGNTIYF.

V and J are TRBV5-4 and TRBJ1-2, with a tentative D call TRBD1 (6 bases). This CDR3 is built from 13 residues. In germline, CDR1 is SGHNT, CDR2 YYREEE (reference sequence). Trimming took off 4 bases at V and 7 bases at J, with 14 bases between the two ends. CDR3 sequence (DNA): TGTGCCAGCAGCCCAACAGGGCCAAGTGGCTACACCTTC. Translation gives CASSPTGPSGYTF.

The V gene is TRBV5-4, the J gene TRBJ2-7; 7 bases match TRBD2. Germline assignment: CDR1 SGHNT and CDR2 YYREEE (reference sequence). The junction had 15 bases not matched to a gene; V was cut back by 0 bases and J by 6 bases. The CDR3 covers 17 residues. CDR3 region: CASSLVPFGGSPLEQYF. CDR3 bases: TGTGCCAGCAGCTTGGTTCCGTTCGGCGGGAGTCCCCTCGAGCAGTACTTC. The full variable domain, rest sourced from reference TRBV5-4 and TRBJ2-7, is ETGVTQSPTHLIKTRGQQVTLRCSSQSGHNTVSWYQQALGQGPQFIFQYYREEENGRGNFPPRFSGLQFPNYSSELNVNALELDDSALYLCASSLVPFGGSPLEQYFGPGTRLTVT.

V and J are TRBV11-2 and TRBJ2-1; D is undetermined. The CDR3 runs 15 residues. The V gene's germline CDR1 is SGHAT and CDR2 FQNNGV. Trimming cost V 3 bases and J 6 bases, with 15 bases left between them. The CDR3 protein is CASSFGVVLGNEQFF. CDR3 DNA sequence: TGTGCCAGCAGCTTCGGTGTGGTTCTAGGCAATGAGCAGTTCTTC.

The chain couples TRBV6-5 to TRBJ1-4; TRBD1 might be the D (5 bases). Germline V CDR1 and CDR2: MNHEY, SVGAGI. V lost 9 bases to trimming and J lost 1 base, with 12 bases between them. CDR3 length equals 14 residues. CDR3 sequence reads: CASKRGGTNEKLFF. The CDR3 bases are TGTGCCAGTAAACGGGGGGGAACTAATGAAAAACTGTTTTTT.

This sequence joins TRBV13 and TRBJ2-1, with TRBD2 identical over 13 bases. J gave up 6 bases and V 3 bases, and 2 bases lay outside the gene matches. CDR3 size: 15 residues. Germline V lookup: CDR1 PRHDT, CDR2 FYEKMQ (reference sequence). CDR3 nucleotides: TGTGCCAGCAGCTTCGGACTAGCGGGAGTCAATGAGCAGTTCTTC. Amino acid sequence: CASSFGLAGVNEQFF.

This chain links TRBV30 with TRBJ1-6; tentatively, D is TRBD1 (5 bases). Germline V lookup: CDR1 GTSNPN, CDR2 SVGIG (reference sequence). Trimming took off 2 bases at V and 0 bases at J, with 11 bases between the two ends. This CDR3 has 16 amino acids. This CDR3 is CAWSPRESSYNSPLHF. Written as DNA, the CDR3 is TGTGCCTGGAGTCCCAGGGAAAGCTCCTATAATTCACCCCTCCACTTT.